Listed here are 22 T cell receptor beta chains from one sample, sequenced in a study of post-analysis software for immune sequencing data. Each TCR beta cDNA library carried unique molecular identifiers. TCRdb re-analysed the PCR reads in MiXCR, keeping a single row per CDR3 protein. Of some 160,000 distinct CDR3 sequences detected, about 37% appear once; the ten largest clones hold roughly 28%. Sequencing was performed on blood, taken after autologous hematopoietic stem cell transplantation. Receptor source: a girl aged 10-17 years with multiple sclerosis.

The rearrangement links TRBV3-1 to TRBJ2-1; 10 bases line up with TRBD2. The CDR3 length is 18 residues. V was pared by 0 bases and J by 7 bases, with 12 bases of the junction left unmatched. Germline CDR1 and CDR2: LGHDT and YNNKEL (reference sequence). The CDR3 here is CASSQDSPAGGVRNEQFF. DNA of the CDR3: TGTGCCAGCAGCCAAGATAGCCCAGCGGGAGGGGTGCGTAATGAGCAGTTCTTC.

This clonotype was picked up a small number of times. The rearrangement uses TRBV5-1 and TRBJ2-5; TRBD2 matches 10 bases. Germline V gene sequence: CDR1 SGHRS, CDR2 YFSETQ. The CDR3 extends over 15 amino acids. Trimming at V came to 7 bases and at J to 5 bases, leaving 11 bases not matched to a gene. CDR3 sequence: CASVRASGSIETQYF. DNA of the CDR3: TGCGCCAGCGTCCGGGCTAGCGGGAGTATCGAGACCCAGTACTTC.

Many counts were recorded for this clonotype. The rearrangement joins TRBV10-2 to TRBJ2-7, with 7 bases matching TRBD2. The CDR3 loop spans 12 amino acids. The trim removed 8 bases at V and 6 bases at J, leaving 7 bases unmatched. Germline-derived CDR1 and CDR2 are WSHSY and SAAADI. The CDR3 sequence: CASRELASEQYF. CDR3 coding DNA: TGCGCCAGCCGAGAACTAGCGTCCGAGCAGTACTTC.

The CDR3 is CSARSFRQETQYF. The DNA for the CDR3 is TGCAGTGCTAGGTCGTTCAGGCAAGAGACCCAGTACTTC. The V call is TRBV20-1, the J call TRBJ2-5; D uncertain. Germline V gives CDR1 DFQATT, CDR2 SNEGSKA (reference sequence). The CDR3 consists of 13 residues. V was pared by 3 bases and J by 2 bases, with 10 bases between.

This rearrangement joins TRBV6-6 to TRBJ2-5; 8 bases map to TRBD1. J was trimmed by 5 bases and V by 7 bases; bases with no gene match: 6. The V gene's germline CDR1 is MNHNY and CDR2 SVGAGI (reference sequence). The CDR3 consists of 13 residues. The CDR3 nucleotides read TGTGCCAGCACTAAGACAGGGGCGGAGACCCAGTACTTC. Its protein is CASTKTGAETQYF.

This sequence joins TRBV20-1 and TRBJ2-1, with 7 bases that match TRBD2. V was pared by 6 bases and J by 9 bases, with 8 bases of the junction left unmatched. The CDR3 runs to 12 residues. The V gene's germline CDR1 is DFQATT and CDR2 SNEGSKA (reference sequence). This CDR3 reads CSALAERVEQFF. In DNA, the CDR3 is TGCAGTGCCCTAGCGGAGAGGGTTGAGCAGTTCTTC.

The chain is built from TRBV6-1 and TRBJ2-4; tentatively, D is TRBD1 (6 bases). There are 15 residues in the CDR3. Germline CDR1 MNHNS, CDR2 SASEGT. V was cut by 4 bases and J by 13 bases, with 23 bases left in between. This CDR3 is CASSARVTQGWEQYF. The CDR3 DNA reads as TGTGCCAGCAGTGCCCGCGTAACCCAGGGGTGGGAGCAGTACTTC.

The chain links TRBV13 to TRBJ2-5; TRBD1 matches 10 bases. CDR3 length: 15 amino acids. V shed 2 bases, J shed 5 bases, and the junction held 5 bases outside the gene matches. Germline CDR1 and CDR2: PRHDT and FYEKMQ (reference sequence). The CDR3 here is CASSLRDRGWETQYF. The CDR3 DNA follows: TGTGCCAGCAGCTTAAGGGACAGGGGCTGGGAGACCCAGTACTTC.

Worth noting for this clonotype: A junction boundary mismatches the germline segment, possibly from a read error. The chain recombines TRBV6-1 with TRBJ1-4; 7 bases are a match to TRBD1. The CDR3 totals 14 residues. The germline gives CDR1 MNHNS, CDR2 SASEGT. As DNA, the CDR3 is TGTGCCAGCTGTGACCAGGGGGGTAATGAAAAACTGTTTTTT. Amino acids: CASCDQGGNEKLFF.

V gene TRBV7-2 combines with J gene TRBJ2-5; D remains ambiguous. The DNA matches TRBJ2-7 better at its end, which makes the J call doubtful. The CDR3 consists of 16 residues. Germline CDR1 SGHTA, CDR2 FQGNSA. The CDR3 DNA follows: TGTGCCAGCAGCTTAGCGCGCAGGTGGTCGGACTACGAGCAGTACTTC. The encoded protein is CASSLARRWSDYEQYF.

Only a few counts were recorded for this clonotype. CDR3 sequence: CASSSGGSFYEQYF. CDR3 in DNA: TGTGCCAGCAGTTCGGGGGGTTCCTTCTACGAGCAGTACTTC. The gene calls are TRBV28 and TRBJ2-7, with 7 bases matching TRBD2. Germline V gene data show CDR1 as MDHEN and CDR2 as SYDVKM. This CDR3 comprises 14 residues. With 4 bases clipped from V and 3 bases from J, the junction kept 6 bases outside the gene matches.

Only one count was recorded for this clonotype. This chain connects TRBV7-2 to TRBJ2-1; a weak D match, TRBD2 (5 bases). This CDR3 contains 16 residues. Germline CDR1 is SGHTA and CDR2 is FQGNSA. Trimming took off 1 base at V and 3 bases at J, with 13 bases between the two ends. The DNA for the CDR3 is TGTGCCAGCAGCTTAGGCCGAGCGGAGATCTACAATGAGCAGTTCTTC. Protein: CASSLGRAEIYNEQFF.

This chain uses TRBV15 with TRBJ2-6; TRBD1 is a possible D gene (5 bases). This CDR3 comprises 15 residues. V dropped 4 bases and J dropped 1 base, with 8 bases sitting between them. Germline V lookup: CDR1 LNHNV, CDR2 YYDKDF (reference sequence). As DNA, the CDR3 is TGTGCCACCAGCACAGGGCTTTCTGGGGCCAACGTCCTGACTTTC. Protein sequence: CATSTGLSGANVLTF. The whole variable domain, remainder taken from reference TRBV15 and TRBJ2-6, is DAMVIQNPRYQVTQFGKPVTLSCSQTLNHNVMYWYQQKSSQAPKLLFHYYDKDFNNEADTPDNFQSRRPNTSFCFLDIRSPGLGDTAMYLCATSTGLSGANVLTFGAGSRLTVL.

This clonotype was picked up a small number of times. The chain links TRBV28 to TRBJ2-7; 8 nucleotides line up with TRBD1. J was trimmed by 1 base and V by 3 bases; bases with no gene match: 2. CDR3 length equals 14 residues. Per germline, CDR1 MDHEN and CDR2 SYDVKM. Written as DNA, the CDR3 is TGTGCCAGCAGTTTTGGGACAGGTTCCTACGAGCAGTACTTC. Residues: CASSFGTGSYEQYF.

This clonotype was counted only a few times. CDR3 in amino acids: CASSPTGQPGANVLTF. In nucleotides, the CDR3 is TGTGCCAGCAGCCCTACAGGGCAGCCTGGGGCCAACGTCCTGACTTTC. The genes are TRBV7-2 and TRBJ2-6; possible D gene TRBD1, 6 bases. Trimming removed 5 bases from V and 2 bases from J, with 13 bases in between. The germline V gene has CDR1 SGHTA and CDR2 FQGNSA. CDR3 length equals 16 residues.

This clonotype turned up a few times. V gene TRBV7-2 combines with J gene TRBJ2-7, with D maybe TRBD2 (7 bases). The CDR3 totals 15 residues. Germline V gives CDR1 SGHTA, CDR2 FQGNSA. V lost 2 bases and J lost 6, with 17 bases in between. Written as DNA, the CDR3 is TGTGCCAGCAGCTTATCAGGGGCGGCTAGCGGCGAGCAGTACTTC. It translates to CASSLSGAASGEQYF.

The V call is TRBV6-1, the J call TRBJ2-3, with 10 bases aligning to TRBD2. Germline CDR1 reads MNHNS; CDR2 reads SASEGT. CDR3 length: 17 residues. V was clipped by 6 bases and J by 2 bases; unmatched bases: 11. The CDR3: CASSSFLAGDITDTQYF. The CDR3 DNA reads TGTGCCAGCAGCTCATTCCTAGCGGGAGATATCACAGATACGCAGTATTTT.

This clonotype was observed a handful of times. The rearrangement links TRBV7-2 to TRBJ2-5; 9 bases map to TRBD2. Germline V gene lookup returns CDR1 SGHTA and CDR2 FQGNSA. The CDR3 contains 15 residues. After removal of 3 bases from V and 4 bases from J, the junction contained 6 bases not matched to a gene. The CDR3 DNA reads TGTGCCAGCAGCTTTAACGCGGGAGGGGTAGAGACCCAGTACTTC. Amino acids: CASSFNAGGVETQYF.

Only a few counts were recorded for this clonotype. The chain combines TRBV7-9 with TRBJ1-2; 7 positions agree with TRBD1. CDR1 is SEHNR, CDR2 FQNEAQ, per germline (reference sequence). V shed 5 bases and J 7 bases; nucleotides not matched to a gene: 10. The CDR3 spans 14 residues. CDR3 sequence (DNA): TGTGCCAGCAGCCTACACGACAGGGTGGCTGGCTACACCTTC. Protein product: CASSLHDRVAGYTF. The full variable domain, with the rest looked up from reference TRBV7-9 and TRBJ1-2, is DTGVSQNPRHKITKRGQNVTFRCDPISEHNRLYWYRQTLGQGPEFLTYFQNEAQLEKSRLLSDRFSAERPKGSFSTLEIQRTEQGDSAMYLCASSLHDRVAGYTFGSGTRLTVV.

V and J are TRBV5-1 and TRBJ2-3, with 9 positions matching TRBD2. With V trimmed by 3 bases and J by 0 bases, 11 bases remained unmatched. Germline values: CDR1 SGHRS, CDR2 YFSETQ. The CDR3 is 18 residues long. This CDR3 reads CASSYRGVAGVSTDTQYF. CDR3 in DNA: TGCGCCAGCAGCTACCGGGGAGTAGCGGGGGTTAGCACAGATACGCAGTATTTT.

This chain joins TRBV6-6 and TRBJ2-1; 8 bases match TRBD2. V trimming: 2 bases; J trimming: 8 bases; junction bases outside the gene matches: 8. Germline V gives CDR1 MNHNY, CDR2 SVGAGI (reference sequence). The CDR3 runs to 15 residues. The CDR3, as DNA: TGTGCCAGCAGTTACCGGGGGGGGATGGGCGATGAGCAGTTCTTC. As protein: CASSYRGGMGDEQFF.

This clonotype came up once. V is TRBV7-9 and J is TRBJ2-4, with 12 nucleotides matching TRBD2. This CDR3 has 17 residues. The germline V gene encodes CDR1 SEHNR and CDR2 FQNEAQ (reference sequence). V shed 8 bases, J shed 1 base, and the junction held 9 bases outside the gene matches. The CDR3 DNA is TGTGCCAGCCCCAGCCTAGCGGGAGGGCCGGCCAAAAACATTCAGTACTTC. Translating gives CASPSLAGGPAKNIQYF.